The clone carrying this TCR beta chain came up once. These data belong to a study of cytomegalovirus exposure and HLA in healthy donors. In the study overall: A prior study identified 110 million or so unique TCR beta sequences from about 179 million T cells.

Deletions cut 4 bases from V and 4 bases from J, with 7 bases between. This CDR3 is 12 amino acids long. Per germline, CDR1 MDHEN and CDR2 SYDVKM. Primers for the PCR totalled 60 Vbeta and 13 Jbeta. Method: immunoSEQ multiplex PCR; TCRdb's copy keeps in-frame clones and lacks some. The sample lists roughly 77,000 clones, less than 80% seen once, with less than 8% in the top ten. Sequencing used PBMCs. This chain links TRBV28 with TRBJ1-2, with unresolved D. The source of this sequence is a woman between 50 and 59 years old in good health and CMV-seropositive. The CDR3 loop reads CASSYAVYGYTF. CDR3 in DNA: TGTGCCAGCAGTTATGCAGTCTATGGCTACACCTTC.